The 8 T cell receptor beta chains below all came from one sample that was sequenced in a study of control samples from healthy donors and cancer patients. Sequenced by immunoSEQ multiplex PCR; TCRdb stores in-frame clones only, minus some. The sample has about 70,000 clones; around four fifths are singletons. Sample: PBMCs. Every receptor here comes from a woman aged 45-65 years with lung cancer.

This clone was seen once. The CDR3 DNA reads as TGTGCCTGGAGTAATCTTATGAACACTGAAGCTTTCTTT. The encoded protein is CAWSNLMNTEAFF. The V gene is TRBV30, the J gene TRBJ1-1, with D unclear. CDR3 length: 13 amino acids. Germline V gene lookup returns CDR1 GTSNPN and CDR2 SVGIG (reference sequence). V lost 2 bases to trimming and J lost 0 bases, with 7 bases between them.

This chain joins TRBV2 and TRBJ2-5, with a weak D call TRBD2 (5 bases). CDR1 and CDR2 (germline): SNHLY, FYNNEI. The CDR3 length is 14 residues. The V and J ends lost 10 bases and 0 bases respectively, with 15 bases between them. The CDR3, as DNA: TGTGCCACCCTGGACTCAGAGTACCAAGAGACCCAGTACTTC. Residues: CATLDSEYQETQYF.

This rearrangement joins TRBV19 to TRBJ1-6; D not resolved. Germline-derived CDR1 and CDR2 are LNHDA and SQIVND (reference sequence). CDR3 length: 13 residues. Trimming took 3 bases from V and 7 from J, leaving 7 bases between them. The CDR3 region has the DNA TGTGCCAGTAGTATCTCAGGAAATTCACCCCTCCACTTT. It translates to CASSISGNSPLHF.

V gene TRBV7-7 combines with J gene TRBJ2-2; 10 bases are a match to TRBD1. The CDR3 runs 16 residues. Germline V lookup: CDR1 SSHAT, CDR2 FNYEAQ (reference sequence). The V gene end was trimmed by 1 base and the J gene end by 6 bases; junction bases not matched to a gene: 5. CDR3 nucleotides: TGTGCCAGCAGCTTAGGACAGGGGGCGCTTTCCGGGGAGCTGTTTTTT. Amino acid sequence: CASSLGQGALSGELFF. The complete variable domain, with remaining parts taken from reference TRBV7-7 and TRBJ2-2, reads GAGVSQSPRYKVTKRGQDVTLRCDPISSHATLYWYQQALGQGPEFLTYFNYEAQPDKSGLPSDRFSAERPEGSISTLTIQRTEQRDSAMYRCASSLGQGALSGELFFGEGSRLTVL.

The chain uses TRBV2 and TRBJ1-1; D may be TRBD1 (5 bases). Trimming removed 9 bases at V and 7 bases at J, with 12 bases between. The germline V gene encodes CDR1 SNHLY and CDR2 FYNNEI. CDR3 length equals 11 residues. As DNA, the CDR3 is TGTGCCAGGGGGGGTGGAGGTGAAGCTTTCTTT. The encoded protein is CARGGGGEAFF.

The V gene is TRBV9, the J gene TRBJ2-2; D is unclear. CDR1 is SGDLS and CDR2 is YYNGEE in the germline V gene. V was pared by 6 bases and J by 5 bases, with 8 bases between. The CDR3 is 12 residues long. The CDR3 spells CASNSGTGELFF. The CDR3 DNA follows: TGTGCCAGCAACTCAGGAACCGGGGAGCTGTTTTTT.

V and J are TRBV6-1 and TRBJ1-1; unclear D gene. The CDR3 covers 14 residues. Trimming took off 2 bases at V and 4 bases at J, with 11 bases between the two ends. Germline V CDR1 and CDR2: MNHNS, SASEGT. CDR3 nucleotides: TGTGCCAGCAGTGAACCGGGAGGCAGCACTGAAGCTTTCTTT. It is translated as CASSEPGGSTEAFF.

CDR3 loop: CASSQGRGSTEAFF. CDR3 coding DNA: TGCGCCAGCAGCCAAGGGAGGGGGAGTACTGAAGCTTTCTTT. V usage is TRBV4-3 and J usage is TRBJ1-1; TRBD1 is a possible D gene (6 bases). Trimming removed 1 base at V and 5 bases at J, with 11 bases between. Germline V CDR1 and CDR2: LGHNA, YSLEER. The CDR3 is 14 amino acids.